The 20 T cell receptor beta chains reported below all come from one sample, sequenced in a study of prognosis after radiotherapy for stage I lung cancer. Genomic DNA was subjected to two-round multiplex PCR for amplification of TCR beta CDR3. First-round PCR, the initial amplification, used primers specific to each TRBV and TRBJ gene. TCRdb ran MiXCR on the multiplex PCR reads and lists one entry per CDR3 protein. The data show 9,500 to 14,000 distinct CDR3 sequences, with over 35% seen just once and roughly half held by the top ten. This specimen consisted of PBMCs, obtained before or after stereotactic body radiation therapy (not recorded which). The source of these receptors is a donor aged 50 or older with non-small cell lung cancer.

Ten or more counts support this clonotype. V usage is TRBV20-1 and J usage is TRBJ1-2; D remains unclear. V was shortened by 6 bases and J by 4 bases, with 15 bases between the two germline ends. The CDR3 totals 13 residues. Germline V gene data show CDR1 as DFQATT and CDR2 as SNEGSKA (reference sequence). The DNA of the CDR3 is TGCAGTGCCCAGACACCCGGCGGCTATGGCTACACCTTC. Translated: CSAQTPGGYGYTF.

This clonotype was observed at least ten times. This chain connects TRBV12-5 to TRBJ2-5; 7 bases fit TRBD1. V shed 3 bases, J shed 5 bases, and the junction held 6 bases outside the gene matches. Looked up from germline, CDR1 is LGHNT and CDR2 is FRNRAP. This CDR3 region has 14 residues. This CDR3 is CASGFRPGGETQYF. DNA for the CDR3: TGTGCTAGTGGTTTCCGACCAGGGGGTGAGACCCAGTACTTC. The full variable domain, rest sourced from reference TRBV12-5 and TRBJ2-5, is DARVTQTPRHKVTEMGQEVTMRCQPILGHNTVFWYRQTMMQGLELLAYFRNRAPLDDSGMPKDRFSAEMPDATLATLKIQPSEPRDSAVYFCASGFRPGGETQYFGPGTRLLVL.

This clonotype was detected ten times or more. This chain connects TRBV7-6 to TRBJ2-3; D call uncertain. Per the germline V gene, CDR1 is SGHVS and CDR2 is FNYEAQ. The CDR3 sequence is 15 residues long. V lost 1 base and J lost 0, with 8 bases in between. This CDR3 reads CASSLVLGSTDTQYF. The CDR3 coding sequence is TGTGCCAGCAGCTTAGTTTTGGGGAGCACAGATACGCAGTATTTT.

In DNA form, the CDR3 reads TGTGCCAGTAGGCTCGGGAGGGTCTCCACCTTC. Amino acid sequence: CASRLGRVSTF. The chain couples TRBV19 to TRBJ1-2; D unresolved. Germline-derived CDR1 and CDR2 are LNHDA and SQIVND (reference sequence). There are 11 residues in the CDR3. Trimming removed 6 bases at V and 13 bases at J, with 15 bases between.

V gene TRBV6-1 combines with J gene TRBJ2-1; D is unresolved. Per the germline V gene, CDR1 is MNHNS and CDR2 is SASEGT. CDR3 length: 15 amino acids. V was pared by 7 bases and J by 1 base, with 14 bases between. The CDR3 here is CASTPLALSYNEQFF. The CDR3 DNA reads as TGTGCCAGCACTCCCCTGGCACTTTCCTACAATGAGCAGTTCTTC.

This CDR3 reads CASSLWGQGSLNTEAFF. The CDR3 region has the DNA TGCGCCAGCAGCTTGTGGGGCCAGGGCTCCTTGAACACTGAAGCTTTCTTT. This rearrangement joins TRBV5-1 to TRBJ1-1; D is perhaps TRBD1 (5 bases). The CDR3 loop spans 17 amino acids. Per the germline V gene, CDR1 is SGHRS and CDR2 is YFSETQ. With 1 base removed from V and 0 bases from J, the gap between germline ends came to 16 bases.

This clonotype was seen at least ten times. The chain has TRBV7-9 and TRBJ2-1; 13 bases fit TRBD2. CDR3 length equals 17 residues. After removal of 6 bases from V and 8 bases from J, the junction contained 13 bases not matched to a gene. Germline CDR1 SEHNR, CDR2 FQNEAQ (reference sequence). In DNA form, the CDR3 reads TGTGCCAGCAGTCCTCTTACCGGACTAGCGGGAGTTCATGAGCAGTTCTTC. This codes for CASSPLTGLAGVHEQFF.

The count of this clonotype is one. The gene calls are TRBV28 and TRBJ1-5; D is possibly TRBD1 (5 bases). Trimming pared 3 bases from V and 9 bases from J, leaving 15 bases between. Germline-derived CDR1 and CDR2 are MDHEN and SYDVKM. The CDR3 is 14 amino acids. The CDR3 spells CASSLIGAGAPQHF. CDR3 sequence (DNA): TGTGCCAGCAGTTTGATCGGGGCAGGCGCGCCCCAGCATTTT.

In its sample, this clonotype is medium-sized (0.01 to 0.1%). The chain combines TRBV6-1 with TRBJ2-7, with TRBD1 matching over 8 bases. Trimming removed 0 bases from V and 5 bases from J; junction bases left unmatched: 9. This CDR3 spans 16 amino acids. Germline V gene lookup returns CDR1 MNHNS and CDR2 SASEGT. This CDR3 is CASSEALGTGSNEQYV. CDR3 DNA: TGTGCCAGCAGTGAAGCATTGGGGACAGGTTCTAACGAGCAGTACGTC.

The table lists this clonotype with a count of one. The junction differs from germline at one of its ends, possibly a read error. This sequence joins TRBV6-2 or TRBV6-3 and TRBJ1-3, with a weak D call TRBD1 (5 bases). CDR1 and CDR2 from the germline V gene are MNHEY and SVGEGT. CDR3 length: 16 residues. Here the CDR3 DNA reads TGCGCCAGCAGTTATCATTGGGGCTACTCTGGAAACACCATATATTTT. Its translation is CASSYHWGYSGNTIYF.

In this sample, this clonotype turned up a few times. A read error may be the cause here, since a much bigger clone is one base away. The CDR3 loop is CVSGGQDSGNTIYF. DNA for the CDR3: TGCGTCAGCGGGGGACAGGACTCTGGAAACACCATATATTTT. V is TRBV10-2 and J is TRBJ1-3; 8 bases are shared with TRBD1. This CDR3 is 14 amino acids long. Germline-derived CDR1 and CDR2 are WSHSY and SAAADI.

As for this clonotype: A far larger clone is a single base away, which makes a read error likely. The rearrangement uses TRBV6-1 and TRBJ2-3; either TRBD1 or TRBD2 may fit D (5 bases each). Germline V CDR1 and CDR2: MNHNS, SASEGT. The CDR3 length is 19 residues. V lost 5 bases, J lost 0 bases, and 24 bases lay in between. For the CDR3, the DNA is TGTGCCAGCAGTTATGGTTGGGGGTTTCGGATAAGAAGCACAGATACGCAGTATTTT. Protein sequence: CASSYGWGFRIRSTDTQYF.

This clonotype was seen just once. This likely came from a read error, as a far larger clone is one base away. V is TRBV7-9 and J is TRBJ1-1; D is uncertain. The CDR3 runs 14 residues. Trimming left V 4 bases short and J 2 bases short, with 11 bases between. Germline V gives CDR1 SEHNR, CDR2 FQNEAQ (reference sequence). The CDR3 DNA reads as TGTGCCAGCAGCTCCTGCGGCGGTAACACTGAAGCTTTCTTT. It encodes CASSSCGGNTEAFF.

Within the sample, this clonotype is medium-sized. The rearrangement links TRBV11-3 to TRBJ2-7; 8 positions agree with TRBD1. Germline values: CDR1 SGHNT, CDR2 YENEEA. The CDR3 is made up of 15 amino acids. The ends lost 7 bases at V and 2 bases at J; junction bases unmatched: 10. The CDR3 DNA follows: TGTGCCAGCACCACTGACAGGGGACCGGCCTACGAGCAGTACTTC. The encoded protein is CASTTDRGPAYEQYF. Filled out from reference TRBV11-3 and TRBJ2-7, the complete variable domain reads EAGVVQSPRYKIIEKKQPVAFWCNPISGHNTLYWYLQNLGQGPELLIRYENEEAVDDSQLPKDRFSAERLKGVDSTLKIQPAELGDSAVYLCASTTDRGPAYEQYFGPGTRLTVT.

As regards this clonotype: The junction and the germline gene differ at one end; a read error may be behind it. The V and J genes are TRBV27 and TRBJ2-6; 8 bases line up with TRBD1. The germline gives CDR1 MNHEY, CDR2 SMNVEV (reference sequence). CDR3 length: 19 amino acids. The CDR3 protein is CASSPRLSTGGAGANVLTF. CDR3 DNA: TGCGCCAGCAGTCCGCGCTTATCTACAGGGGGAGCTGGGGCCAACGTCCTGACTTTC.

Comment on this clonotype: A read error is the likely source, as a far larger clone sits one nucleotide away. This rearrangement joins TRBV24-1 to TRBJ2-5, with D possibly matching TRBD2 (6 bases). The CDR3 has 14 amino acids. V was cut by 4 bases and J by 11 bases, with 19 bases left in between. The germline V gene has CDR1 KGHDR and CDR2 SFDVKD. This CDR3 is CATSEELAMAEQYF. CDR3 in DNA: TGTGCCACCAGTGAGGAACTAGCAATGGCTGAGCAGTACTTC.

The J gene is TRBJ2-1, the V gene TRBV2, with D possibly being TRBD2 (6 bases). The CDR3 is 13 amino acids. The germline V gene encodes CDR1 SNHLY and CDR2 FYNNEI. V dropped 7 bases and J dropped 9 bases, with 16 bases sitting between them. CDR3 protein: CASTLEGHTEQFF. DNA of the CDR3: TGTGCCAGCACTTTGGAGGGTCACACTGAGCAGTTCTTC.

With regard to this clonotype: A much more abundant neighbour one base away suggests this may be a read error. This chain joins TRBV6-2 or TRBV6-3 and TRBJ2-5; D is undetermined. Germline CDR1 reads MNHEY; CDR2 reads SVGEGT. The CDR3 extends over 13 amino acids. V was cut by 6 bases and J by 5 bases, with 13 bases left in between. The DNA for the CDR3 is TGTGCCAGCAGCCTGTACAGTTCCGAGACCCAGTACTTC. Its translation: CASSLYSSETQYF.

This clonotype qualifies as medium-sized (0.01 to 0.1%). The CDR3 loop reads CASSLDSNEQFF. The CDR3 coding sequence is TGTGCCAGCAGCTTGGACAGCAATGAGCAGTTCTTC. The V and J genes are TRBV11-3 and TRBJ2-1; D possibly corresponds to TRBD1 (6 bases). The CDR3 runs 12 residues. Deletions cut 3 bases from V and 6 bases from J, with 6 bases between. Germline assignment: CDR1 SGHNT and CDR2 YENEEA.

This clonotype was recorded many times. The chain combines TRBV28 with TRBJ1-2; 8 nucleotides match TRBD1. This CDR3 contains 13 residues. CDR1 is MDHEN and CDR2 is SYDVKM in the germline V gene. Trimming removed 6 bases from V and 5 bases from J; junction bases left unmatched: 5. The CDR3 DNA is TGTGCCAGCAGGTGGACAGGGCCATATGGCTACACCTTC. Residues: CASRWTGPYGYTF.